This T cell receptor (beta chain) was observed in a study of radiotherapy plus CTLA-4 blockade in lung cancer. CDR1 and CDR2 from the germline V gene are MDHEN and SYDVKM. The CDR3 length is 17 residues. Unmatched junction bases numbered 9, after V lost 7 bases and J lost 6 bases. A single count supports this clone. Its target is unknown. Profiling relied on immunoSEQ multiplex PCR, and the TCRdb table lists in-frame clones only, not all of them. Among some 35,000 clones listed, roughly 85% were seen once. Findings and caveats of the study: The best predictor of response was reported to be early blood T cell clone dynamics, with interferon-beta. Blood-borne expansion of tumor-derived TCR clones followed radiotherapy plus ipilimumab.

V is TRBV28 and J is TRBJ2-1, with 16 bases lining up with TRBD2. This clonotype originated in a human donor with non-small cell lung cancer who had stable disease on radiotherapy plus ipilimumab. Source: peripheral blood, taken from a patient treated with radiotherapy plus ipilimumab. CDR3 nucleotides: TGTGCCAGCACAGGAGGGACTAGCGGGAGGGCCAGCAATGAGCAGTTCTTC. Residues: CASTGGTSGRASNEQFF.